The clone carrying this TCR beta chain was counted many times. The read stops 3 residues short of the end of the CDR3; the missing end is completed from the germline J gene. The sample comes from a study of T cell clonality in common variable immunodeficiency. CDR1 LNHNV and CDR2 YYDKDF come from the germline V gene (reference sequence). The CDR3 totals 15 residues. With 5 bases clipped from V and 7 bases from J, the junction kept 10 bases outside the gene matches. Generated by immunoSEQ multiplex PCR, the TCRdb table keeps only in-frame clones and is missing some. Found here are approximately 57,000 clones, no singletons; the ten largest cover about 0.85%.

This chain uses TRBV15 with TRBJ2-1; 8 bases are shared with TRBD1. The TCR originated in a person aged 18 to 70 in good health. Material for sequencing was peripheral blood mononuclear cells. The CDR3 bases that were read are TGTGCCACCAGCGGATTGGACAGGGCGGGTAATGAG. It specifies CATSGLDRAGNE. The entire CDR3 reads CATSGLDRAGNEQFF.